The 15 T cell receptor beta chains in this list originate from one sample, sequenced in a study of CD8 T cells in ankylosing spondylitis. One entry per CDR3 protein, called by TCRdb with MiXCR from the 5' RACE reads. The table includes roughly 130,000 distinct CDR3 sequences, about 6.4% detected once. Material for sequencing was blood, either unsorted or a sorted T cell fraction (not recorded which). The receptors come from a male donor with ankylosing spondylitis or in good health (not recorded which).

The table lists this clonotype with many counts. The chain has TRBV18 and TRBJ2-5, with no clear D. Germline CDR1 reads KGHSH; CDR2 reads LQKENI. The CDR3 consists of 14 residues. Trimming removed 0 bases at V and 2 bases at J, with 7 bases between. The CDR3 nucleotides read TGTGCCAGCTCACCACCGTCCAAACAAGAGACCCAGTACTTC. Translated, it gives CASSPPSKQETQYF.

This clonotype was found many times. V gene TRBV7-2 combines with J gene TRBJ2-7, with 9 bases identical to TRBD2. Per germline, CDR1 SGHTA and CDR2 FQGNSA. The CDR3 is made up of 17 amino acids. The J segment lost 5 bases and the V segment lost 4 bases, leaving 15 bases of the junction unmatched. The CDR3 DNA reads TGTGCCAGCAGCTCGCAGTTTAGCGGGAGCCGATACCACGAGCAGTACTTC. Translation: CASSSQFSGSRYHEQYF.

Ten or more counts support this clonotype. The chain joins TRBV5-1 to TRBJ1-1; D is undetermined. The CDR3 is made up of 15 amino acids. Trimming left V 3 bases short and J 1 base short, with 13 bases between. Per the germline V gene, CDR1 is SGHRS and CDR2 is YFSETQ. CDR3 loop: CASSSTTTENTEAFF. The CDR3 nucleotides are TGCGCCAGCAGCTCCACTACTACGGAGAACACTGAAGCTTTCTTT.

As concerns this clonotype: A much more abundant neighbour one base away suggests this may be a read error. J is TRBJ1-6 and V is TRBV5-6; TRBD1 is a possible D gene (5 bases). CDR3 size: 17 residues. CDR1 and CDR2 (germline): SGHDT, YYEEEE. The CDR3 DNA follows: TGTGCCAGCAGCTTGGGTGCAGGGACCTCCTATAATTCACCCCTCCGCTTT. Its protein product is CASSLGAGTSYNSPLRF.

This clonotype was seen repeatedly, ten times or more. This CDR3 reads CASSGTSGSIEQYF. The CDR3 bases are TGTGCCAGCTCAGGGACTAGCGGGAGTATCGAGCAGTACTTC. The chain joins TRBV9 to TRBJ2-7; TRBD2 agrees at 14 bases. Trimming took 7 bases from V and 6 from J; bases not matched to a gene: 6. CDR3 length: 14 residues. Germline V CDR1 and CDR2: SGDLS, YYNGEE.

This clonotype appeared many times. V is TRBV5-1 and J is TRBJ1-1; D unclear. Per the germline V gene, CDR1 is SGHRS and CDR2 is YFSETQ. The CDR3 spans 13 residues. Trimming removed 3 bases from V and 4 bases from J, with 10 bases in between. DNA for the CDR3: TGCGCCAGCAGCTGGGATAAGGGCACTGAAGCTTTCTTT. Its translation: CASSWDKGTEAFF. Together with reference TRBV5-1 and TRBJ1-1, the CDR3 gives the full variable domain: KAGVTQTPRYLIKTRGQQVTLSCSPISGHRSVSWYQQTPGQGLQFLFEYFSETQRNKGNFPGRFSGRQFSNSRSEMNVSTLELGDSALYLCASSWDKGTEAFFGQGTRLTVV.

This clonotype was recorded at least ten times. The chain has TRBV7-3 and TRBJ2-1; the D gene could be TRBD1 or TRBD2 (6 bases each). The CDR3 sequence is 16 residues long. The germline gives CDR1 SGHTA, CDR2 FQGTGA. Trimming removed 2 bases from V and 7 bases from J, with 18 bases in between. The DNA of the CDR3 is TGTGCCAGCAGCTTATCCTACCCCCGAGGGGGGAATGAGCAGTTCTTC. Encoded protein: CASSLSYPRGGNEQFF.

Concerning this clonotype: This clone may be a read error of a much larger clone one base away. The chain employs TRBV20-1 and TRBJ2-1; D may be TRBD1 (6 bases). Per the germline V gene, CDR1 is DFQATT and CDR2 is SNEGSKA (reference sequence). The CDR3 is made up of 13 amino acids. In nucleotides, the CDR3 is TGCAGTGCTCGATGGACAGTAAACAATGCGCAGTTCTTC. Protein product: CSARWTVNNAQFF.

About this clonotype: Being one base from a much bigger clone, this may be a read error. The CDR3: CASSVRDGSKNILYF. The CDR3 DNA reads as TGTGCCAGCAGTGTCCGGGACGGTTCCAAAAACATTCTGTACTTC. V gene TRBV12-3 or TRBV12-4 combines with J gene TRBJ2-4; the D gene could be TRBD1 or TRBD2 (5 bases each). The CDR3 covers 15 residues.

This clonotype has a count of ten or more. This chain joins TRBV6-1 and TRBJ1-6; TRBD1 is a possible D gene (6 bases). This CDR3 has 17 amino acids. Trimming shortened V by 7 bases and J by 7 bases, and 23 bases separated the two germline ends. Germline V gene lookup returns CDR1 MNHNS and CDR2 SASEGT. CDR3: CASTGTPLPGSNSPLHF. In DNA form, the CDR3 reads TGTGCCAGCACCGGGACACCACTACCTGGCTCAAATTCACCCCTCCACTTT.

This clonotype was counted a few times. The chain joins TRBV20-1 to TRBJ2-5, with D possibly being TRBD2 (5 bases). Germline CDR1 reads DFQATT; CDR2 reads SNEGSKA (reference sequence). V dropped 3 bases and J dropped 5 bases, with 13 bases sitting between them. The CDR3 consists of 13 residues. This chain's CDR3 is CSASPDRRETQYF. As DNA, the CDR3 is TGCAGTGCTAGCCCGGACCGGAGGGAGACCCAGTACTTC.

The table lists this clonotype with many counts. This chain joins TRBV10-3 and TRBJ2-1; D is unresolved. CDR3 length: 11 amino acids. V lost 3 bases to trimming and J lost 8 bases, with 5 bases between them. The germline V gene has CDR1 ENHRY and CDR2 SYGVKD. CDR3 DNA: TGTGCCATCAGTGAAGCTGATGAGCAGTTCTTC. Translated: CAISEADEQFF.

This clonotype was found many times. As DNA, the CDR3 is TGTGCCAGCAACGGCGCTCAAGGCACGTACAATGAGCAGTTCTTC. The encoded protein is CASNGAQGTYNEQFF. The gene calls are TRBV7-9 and TRBJ2-1; D call uncertain. Trimming cost V 7 bases and J 4 bases, with 17 bases left between them. In germline, CDR1 is SEHNR, CDR2 FQNEAQ (reference sequence). This CDR3 has 15 amino acids.

This clonotype was observed many times. The chain combines TRBV6-5 with TRBJ2-1; 8 nucleotides match TRBD1. V was pared by 2 bases and J by 9 bases, with 6 bases of the junction left unmatched. In germline, CDR1 is MNHEY, CDR2 SVGAGI. The CDR3 runs 14 residues. This chain's CDR3 is CASSYGQGRSEQFF. CDR3 DNA: TGTGCCAGCAGTTACGGACAGGGACGCAGTGAGCAGTTCTTC.

This clonotype was seen many times. The V gene is TRBV29-1, the J gene TRBJ2-1; TRBD2 agrees at 7 bases. The CDR3 consists of 17 residues. The germline V gene encodes CDR1 SQVTM and CDR2 ANQGSEA. J was trimmed by 3 bases and V by 7 bases; bases with no gene match: 18. The DNA for the CDR3 is TGCAGCGACCTGAGGGGCGGTCGGTCGGGAGGCTACAATGAGCAGTTCTTC. It translates to CSDLRGGRSGGYNEQFF.